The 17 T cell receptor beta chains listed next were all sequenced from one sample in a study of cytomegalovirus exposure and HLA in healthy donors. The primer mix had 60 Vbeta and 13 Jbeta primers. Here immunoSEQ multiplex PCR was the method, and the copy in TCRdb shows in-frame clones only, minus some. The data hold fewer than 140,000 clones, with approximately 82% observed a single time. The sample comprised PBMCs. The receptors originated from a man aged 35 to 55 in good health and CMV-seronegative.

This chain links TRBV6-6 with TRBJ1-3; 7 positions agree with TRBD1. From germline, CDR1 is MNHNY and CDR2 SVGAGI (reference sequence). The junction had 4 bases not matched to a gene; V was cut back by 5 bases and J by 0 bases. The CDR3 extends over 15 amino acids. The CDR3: CASSNRGSSGNTIYF. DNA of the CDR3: TGTGCCAGCAGTAACAGGGGCAGCTCTGGAAACACCATATATTTT.

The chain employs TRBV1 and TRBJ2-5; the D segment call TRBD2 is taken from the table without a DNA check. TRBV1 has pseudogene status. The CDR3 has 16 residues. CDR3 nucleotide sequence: TGCACCAGCAGCCAAAAGTTAGCGGGGGGCCAAGAGACCCAGTACTTC. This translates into CTSSQKLAGGQETQYF.

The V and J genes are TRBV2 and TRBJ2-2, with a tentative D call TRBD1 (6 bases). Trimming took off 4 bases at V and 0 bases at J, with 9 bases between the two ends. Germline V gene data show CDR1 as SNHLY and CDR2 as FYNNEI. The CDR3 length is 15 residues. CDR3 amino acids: CASSVQGPNTGELFF. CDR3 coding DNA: TGTGCCAGCAGTGTCCAGGGGCCGAACACCGGGGAGCTGTTTTTT.

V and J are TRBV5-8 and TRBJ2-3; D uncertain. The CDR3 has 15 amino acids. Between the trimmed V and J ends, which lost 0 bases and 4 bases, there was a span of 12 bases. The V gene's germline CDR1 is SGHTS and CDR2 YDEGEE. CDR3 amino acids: CASSLGWSPADTQYF. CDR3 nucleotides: TGTGCCAGCAGCTTGGGGTGGAGTCCCGCAGATACGCAGTATTTT. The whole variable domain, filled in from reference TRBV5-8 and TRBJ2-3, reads EAGVTQSPTHLIKTRGQQATLRCSPISGHTSVYWYQQALGLGLQFLLWYDEGEERNRGNFPPRFSGRQFPNYSSELNVNALELEDSALYLCASSLGWSPADTQYFGPGTRLTVL.

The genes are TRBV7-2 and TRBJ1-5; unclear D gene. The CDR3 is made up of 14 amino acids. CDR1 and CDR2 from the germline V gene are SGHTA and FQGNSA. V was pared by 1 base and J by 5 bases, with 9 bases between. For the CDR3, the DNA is TGTGCCAGCAGCTTAGTAGCTCCCGATCAGCCCCAGCATTTT. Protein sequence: CASSLVAPDQPQHF.

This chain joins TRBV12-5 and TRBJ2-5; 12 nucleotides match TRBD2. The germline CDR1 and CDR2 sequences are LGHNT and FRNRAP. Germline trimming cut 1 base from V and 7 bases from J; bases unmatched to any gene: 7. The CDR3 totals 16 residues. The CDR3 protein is CASGLGTSGATGTQYF. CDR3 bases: TGTGCTAGTGGTTTGGGGACTAGCGGGGCAACAGGGACCCAGTACTTC.

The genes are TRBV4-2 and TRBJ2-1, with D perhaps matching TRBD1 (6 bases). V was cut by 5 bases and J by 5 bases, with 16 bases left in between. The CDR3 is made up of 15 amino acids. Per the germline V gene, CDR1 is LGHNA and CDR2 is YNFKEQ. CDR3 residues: CASSDFGQLDNEQFF. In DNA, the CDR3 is TGTGCCAGCAGCGACTTCGGACAGTTGGACAATGAGCAGTTCTTC.

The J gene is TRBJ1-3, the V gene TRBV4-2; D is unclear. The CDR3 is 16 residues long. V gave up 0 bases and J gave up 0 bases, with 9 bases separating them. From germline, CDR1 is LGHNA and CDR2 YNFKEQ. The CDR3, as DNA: TGTGCCAGCAGCCAAGATTACTGGTCCTCTGGAAACACCATATATTTT. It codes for CASSQDYWSSGNTIYF.

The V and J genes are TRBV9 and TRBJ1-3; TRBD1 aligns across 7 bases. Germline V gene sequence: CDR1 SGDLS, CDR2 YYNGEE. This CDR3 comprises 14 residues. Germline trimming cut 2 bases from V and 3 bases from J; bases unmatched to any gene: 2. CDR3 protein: CASSVGQNGNTIYF. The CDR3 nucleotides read TGTGCCAGCAGCGTGGGACAGAATGGAAACACCATATATTTT.

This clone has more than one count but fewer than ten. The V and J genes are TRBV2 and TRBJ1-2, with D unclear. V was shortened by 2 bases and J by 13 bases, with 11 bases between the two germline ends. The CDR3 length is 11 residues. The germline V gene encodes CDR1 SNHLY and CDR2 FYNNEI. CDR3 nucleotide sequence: TGTGCCAGCAGTGAACGGGTTTTGGGCACCTTC. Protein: CASSERVLGTF.

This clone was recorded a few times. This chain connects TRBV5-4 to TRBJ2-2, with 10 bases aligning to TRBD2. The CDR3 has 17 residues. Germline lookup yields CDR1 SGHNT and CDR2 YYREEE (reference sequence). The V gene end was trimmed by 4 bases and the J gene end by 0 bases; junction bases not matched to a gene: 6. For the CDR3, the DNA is TGTGCCAGCAGCCGCCTACTAGCGGGGACGAACACCGGGGAGCTGTTTTTT. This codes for CASSRLLAGTNTGELFF.

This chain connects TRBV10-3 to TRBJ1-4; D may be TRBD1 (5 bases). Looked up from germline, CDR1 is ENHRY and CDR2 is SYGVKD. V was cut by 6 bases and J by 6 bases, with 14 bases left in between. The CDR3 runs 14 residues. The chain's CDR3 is CAIRRAGRDEKLFF. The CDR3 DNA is TGTGCCATCAGGCGGGCAGGGAGGGATGAAAAACTGTTTTTT.

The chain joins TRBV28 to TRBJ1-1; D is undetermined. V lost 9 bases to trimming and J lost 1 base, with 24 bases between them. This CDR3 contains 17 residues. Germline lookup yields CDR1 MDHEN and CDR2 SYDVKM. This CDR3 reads CASNVWGLGEANTEAFF. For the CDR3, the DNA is TGTGCCAGTAACGTCTGGGGTCTTGGGGAGGCGAACACTGAAGCTTTCTTT.

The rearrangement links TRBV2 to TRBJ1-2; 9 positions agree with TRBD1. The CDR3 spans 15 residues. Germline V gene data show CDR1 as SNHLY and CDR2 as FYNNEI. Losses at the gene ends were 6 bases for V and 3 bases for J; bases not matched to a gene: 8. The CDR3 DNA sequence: TGTGCCAGCAGAGTACAGGGGGCGATTGACTATGGCTACACCTTC. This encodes CASRVQGAIDYGYTF.

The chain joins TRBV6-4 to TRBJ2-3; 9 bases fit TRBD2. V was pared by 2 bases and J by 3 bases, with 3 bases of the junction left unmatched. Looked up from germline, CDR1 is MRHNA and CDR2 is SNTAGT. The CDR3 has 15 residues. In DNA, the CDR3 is TGTGCCAGCAGTGACGGCGGGGGGGCTACAGATACGCAGTATTTT. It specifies CASSDGGGATDTQYF.

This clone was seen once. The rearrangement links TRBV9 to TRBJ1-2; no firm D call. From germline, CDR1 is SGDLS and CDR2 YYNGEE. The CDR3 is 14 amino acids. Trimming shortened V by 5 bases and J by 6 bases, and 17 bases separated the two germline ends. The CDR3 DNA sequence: TGTGCCAGCAGTTGGAGCCTGGCCGGTGATGGCTACACCTTC. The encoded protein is CASSWSLAGDGYTF.

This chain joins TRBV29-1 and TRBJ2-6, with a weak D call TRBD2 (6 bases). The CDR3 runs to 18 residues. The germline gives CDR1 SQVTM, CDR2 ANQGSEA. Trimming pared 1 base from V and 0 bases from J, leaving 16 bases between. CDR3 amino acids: CSVEGESDYLSGANVLTF. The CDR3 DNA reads TGCAGCGTTGAAGGGGAATCGGACTACCTCTCTGGGGCCAACGTCCTGACTTTC.